This T cell receptor beta chain was obtained from a study of cytomegalovirus exposure and HLA in healthy donors. Study conclusions and caveats: A later analysis found most CMV-associated TCR beta chains apparently HLA-restricted.

It was with 60 Vbeta and 13 Jbeta primers that the PCR ran. The protocol was immunoSEQ multiplex PCR, while the TCRdb copy is restricted to in-frame clones and leaves out a portion. The sample has more than 95,000 clones, 78% seen once. About this clone itself: Its specificity is not known.

The receptor was derived from a woman aged 35 to 49 in good health and CMV-seronegative. Sequencing was performed on PBMCs.

The CDR3 protein is CASSGLWSAATYEQYF. The CDR3 bases are TGTGCCAGTAGTGGCCTCTGGAGCGCGGCAACCTACGAGCAGTACTTC. J is TRBJ2-7 and V is TRBV19; D call uncertain. The CDR3 is made up of 16 amino acids. The V gene's germline CDR1 is LNHDA and CDR2 SQIVND (reference sequence). V shed 5 bases and J shed 2 bases, with 19 bases lying between them.